Sequencing of this TCR beta chain was carried out in a study of response to subunit inactivated influenza vaccine. Trimming pared 9 bases from V and 4 bases from J, leaving 12 bases between. The CDR3 runs to 13 residues. Germline V CDR1 and CDR2: LNHNV, YYDKDF (reference sequence). Concerning this clonotype itself: Its antigen is unidentified.

Broader study findings: Each seasonal influenza vaccination, the authors suggested, recruits few new T cells.

MiXCR, applied by TCRdb to the RT-PCR reads, yields one record per CDR3 protein. The data contain approximately 730,000 distinct CDR3 sequences, approximately 15% of them seen just once; the ten biggest clones take up around 7%. The genes are TRBV15 and TRBJ2-2; weak D call: TRBD1 (7 bases). This specimen consisted of PBMCs from blood, obtained approximately 15 days before vaccination. This sequence was found in a man over 45 who received an inactivated influenza vaccine. The CDR3: CATQGRRTGELFF. The DNA of the CDR3 is TGTGCCACACAGGGGAGGCGCACCGGGGAGCTGTTTTTT.